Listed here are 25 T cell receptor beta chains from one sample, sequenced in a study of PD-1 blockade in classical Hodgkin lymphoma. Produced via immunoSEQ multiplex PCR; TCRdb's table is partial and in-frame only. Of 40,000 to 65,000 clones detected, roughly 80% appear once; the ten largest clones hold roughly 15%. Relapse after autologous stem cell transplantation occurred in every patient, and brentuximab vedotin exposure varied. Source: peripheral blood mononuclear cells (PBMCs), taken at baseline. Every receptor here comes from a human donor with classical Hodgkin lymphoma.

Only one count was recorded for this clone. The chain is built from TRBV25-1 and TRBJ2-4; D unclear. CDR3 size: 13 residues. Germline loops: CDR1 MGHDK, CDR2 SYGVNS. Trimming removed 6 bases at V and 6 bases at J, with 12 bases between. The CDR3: CASSNLGSNIQYF. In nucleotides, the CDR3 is TGTGCCAGCAGCAACCTCGGGTCAAACATTCAGTACTTC.

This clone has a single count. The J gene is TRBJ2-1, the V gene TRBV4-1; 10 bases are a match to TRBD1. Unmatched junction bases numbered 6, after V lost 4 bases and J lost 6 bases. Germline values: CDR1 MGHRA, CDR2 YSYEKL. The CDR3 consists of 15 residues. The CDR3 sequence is CASSLPGQGSNEQFF. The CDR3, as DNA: TGCGCCAGCAGCCTTCCGGGACAGGGGTCCAATGAGCAGTTCTTC.

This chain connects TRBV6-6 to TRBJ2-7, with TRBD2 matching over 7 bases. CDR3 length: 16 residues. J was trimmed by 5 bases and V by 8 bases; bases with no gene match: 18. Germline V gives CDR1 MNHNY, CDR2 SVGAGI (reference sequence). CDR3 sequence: CASSPGGGLSVDEQYF. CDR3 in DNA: TGTGCCAGCTCACCGGGGGGTGGGTTGAGTGTAGACGAGCAGTACTTC.

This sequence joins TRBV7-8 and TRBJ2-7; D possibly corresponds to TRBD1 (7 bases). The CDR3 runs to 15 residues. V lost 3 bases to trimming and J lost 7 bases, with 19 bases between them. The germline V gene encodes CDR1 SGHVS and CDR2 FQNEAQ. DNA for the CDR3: TGTGCCAGCAGCTTCTTTAGACAGGGTGCGGGGGAGCAGTACTTC. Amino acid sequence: CASSFFRQGAGEQYF. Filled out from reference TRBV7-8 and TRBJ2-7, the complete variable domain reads GAGVSQSPRYKVAKRGQDVALRCDPISGHVSLFWYQQALGQGPEFLTYFQNEAQLDKSGLPSDRFFAERPEGSVSTLKIQRTQQEDSAVYLCASSFFRQGAGEQYFGPGTRLTVT.

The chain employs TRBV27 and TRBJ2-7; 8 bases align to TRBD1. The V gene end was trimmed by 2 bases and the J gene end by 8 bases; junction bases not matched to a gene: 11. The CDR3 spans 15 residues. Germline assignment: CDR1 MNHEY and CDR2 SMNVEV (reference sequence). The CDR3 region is CASSLGDRGSRQQYF. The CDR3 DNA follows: TGTGCCAGCAGTTTAGGAGACAGGGGTTCTCGTCAGCAGTACTTC.

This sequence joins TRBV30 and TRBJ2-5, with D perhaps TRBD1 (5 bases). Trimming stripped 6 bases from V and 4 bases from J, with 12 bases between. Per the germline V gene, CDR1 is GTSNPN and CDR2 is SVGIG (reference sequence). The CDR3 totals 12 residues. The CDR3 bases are TGTGCCTGTCACCAGGGTGGAGAGACCCAGTACTTC. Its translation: CACHQGGETQYF.

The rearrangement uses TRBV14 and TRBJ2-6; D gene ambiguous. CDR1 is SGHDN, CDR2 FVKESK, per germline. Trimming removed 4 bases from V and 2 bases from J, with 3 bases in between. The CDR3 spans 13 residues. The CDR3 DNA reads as TGTGCCAGCAGCCCCACTGGGGCCAACGTCCTGACTTTC. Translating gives CASSPTGANVLTF.

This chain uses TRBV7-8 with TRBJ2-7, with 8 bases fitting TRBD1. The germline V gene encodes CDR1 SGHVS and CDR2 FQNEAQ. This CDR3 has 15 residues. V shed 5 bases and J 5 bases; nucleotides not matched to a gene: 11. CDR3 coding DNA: TGTGCCAGCAGCGATATCGGACAGGGAGGAGACGAGCAGTACGTC. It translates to CASSDIGQGGDEQYV.

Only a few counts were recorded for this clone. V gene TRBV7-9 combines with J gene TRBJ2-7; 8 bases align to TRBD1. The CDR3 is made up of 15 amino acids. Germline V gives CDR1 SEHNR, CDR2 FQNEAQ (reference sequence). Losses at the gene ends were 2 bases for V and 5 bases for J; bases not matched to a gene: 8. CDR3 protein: CASSLPQGAVHEQYF. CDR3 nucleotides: TGTGCCAGCAGCTTACCCCAGGGGGCTGTCCACGAGCAGTACTTC.

The CDR3 coding sequence is TGTGCCAGCAGTTACGGACTAGCGGGAATAGAGACCCAGTACTTC. Encoded protein: CASSYGLAGIETQYF. This chain uses TRBV6-5 with TRBJ2-5; 12 bases map to TRBD2. The CDR3 contains 15 residues. The V gene end was trimmed by 2 bases and the J gene end by 4 bases; junction bases not matched to a gene: 2. CDR1 MNHEY and CDR2 SVGAGI come from the germline V gene.

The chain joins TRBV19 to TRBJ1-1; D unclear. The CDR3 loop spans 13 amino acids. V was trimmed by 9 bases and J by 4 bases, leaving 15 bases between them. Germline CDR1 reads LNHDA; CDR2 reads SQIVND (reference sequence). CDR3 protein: CASDGWAGTEAFF. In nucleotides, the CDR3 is TGTGCCAGCGACGGCTGGGCGGGCACTGAAGCTTTCTTT.

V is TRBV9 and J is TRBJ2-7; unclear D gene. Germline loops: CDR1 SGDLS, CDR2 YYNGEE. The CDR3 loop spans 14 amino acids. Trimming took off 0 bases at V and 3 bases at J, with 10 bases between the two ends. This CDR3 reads CASSVDPWDYEQYF. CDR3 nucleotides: TGTGCCAGCAGCGTAGATCCGTGGGACTACGAGCAGTACTTC.

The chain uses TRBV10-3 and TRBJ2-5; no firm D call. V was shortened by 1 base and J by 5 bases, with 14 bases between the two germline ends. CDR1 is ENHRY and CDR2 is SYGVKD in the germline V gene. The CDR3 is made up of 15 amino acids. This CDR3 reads CAISELVTGLETQYF. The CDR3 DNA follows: TGTGCCATCAGTGAGTTAGTAACTGGGCTGGAGACCCAGTACTTC.

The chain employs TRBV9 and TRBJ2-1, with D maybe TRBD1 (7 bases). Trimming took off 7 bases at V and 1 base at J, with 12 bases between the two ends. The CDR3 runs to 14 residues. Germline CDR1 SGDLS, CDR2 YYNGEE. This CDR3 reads CASSAGGSYNEQFF. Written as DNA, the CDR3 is TGTGCCAGCTCAGCAGGGGGGTCCTACAATGAGCAGTTCTTC.

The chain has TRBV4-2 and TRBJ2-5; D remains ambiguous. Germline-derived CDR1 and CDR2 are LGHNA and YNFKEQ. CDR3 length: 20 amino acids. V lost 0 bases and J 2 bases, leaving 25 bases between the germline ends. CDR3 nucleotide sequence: TGTGCCAGCAGCCAAGATGGATGGGCAGTGAAGACCTGGGCACAAGAGACCCAGTACTTC. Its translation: CASSQDGWAVKTWAQETQYF.

DNA for the CDR3: TGTGCCAGCAGGAGGACAGGGGAAGCTTTCTTT. It yields the protein CASRRTGEAFF. This rearrangement joins TRBV27 to TRBJ1-1, with 8 bases identical to TRBD1. The trim removed 6 bases at V and 8 bases at J, leaving 2 bases unmatched. Germline assignment: CDR1 MNHEY and CDR2 SMNVEV (reference sequence). The CDR3 totals 11 residues.

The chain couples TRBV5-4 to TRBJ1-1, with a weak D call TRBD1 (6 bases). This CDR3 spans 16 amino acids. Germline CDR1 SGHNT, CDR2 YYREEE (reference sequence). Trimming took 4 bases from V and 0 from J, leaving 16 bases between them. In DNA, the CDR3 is TGTGCCAGCAGCCCGGACCCGACAGGATTGAACACTGAAGCTTTCTTT. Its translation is CASSPDPTGLNTEAFF. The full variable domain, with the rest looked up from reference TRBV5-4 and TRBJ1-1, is ETGVTQSPTHLIKTRGQQVTLRCSSQSGHNTVSWYQQALGQGPQFIFQYYREEENGRGNFPPRFSGLQFPNYSSELNVNALELDDSALYLCASSPDPTGLNTEAFFGQGTRLTVV.

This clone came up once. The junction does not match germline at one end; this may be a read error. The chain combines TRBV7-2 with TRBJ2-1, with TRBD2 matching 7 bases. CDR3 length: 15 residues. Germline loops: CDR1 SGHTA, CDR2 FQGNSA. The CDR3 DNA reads TGTGCCAGCAGCCTAGCGGAAAGCTCCTACAATGAGCAGTTCTTC. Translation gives CASSLAESSYNEQFF. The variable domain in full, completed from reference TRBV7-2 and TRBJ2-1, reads GAGVSQSPSNKVTEKGKDVELRCDPISGHTALYWYRQSLGQGLEFLIYFQGNSAPDKSGLPSDRFSAERTGGSVSTLTIQRTQQEDSAVYLCASSLAESSYNEQFFGPGTRLTVL.

This CDR3 is CASSSLGGEQYF. The CDR3 bases are TGTGCCAGCAGTTCCCTAGGTGGCGAGCAGTACTTC. This chain connects TRBV27 to TRBJ2-7; no firm D call. Germline CDR1 and CDR2: MNHEY and SMNVEV (reference sequence). Trimming removed 4 bases at V and 6 bases at J, with 10 bases between. There are 12 residues in the CDR3.

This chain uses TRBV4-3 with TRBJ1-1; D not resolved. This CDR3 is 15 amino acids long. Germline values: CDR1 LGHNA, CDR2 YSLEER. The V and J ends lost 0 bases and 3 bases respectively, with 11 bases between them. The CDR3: CASSQDSELDTEAFF. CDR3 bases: TGCGCCAGCAGCCAAGATTCGGAGTTGGACACTGAAGCTTTCTTT.

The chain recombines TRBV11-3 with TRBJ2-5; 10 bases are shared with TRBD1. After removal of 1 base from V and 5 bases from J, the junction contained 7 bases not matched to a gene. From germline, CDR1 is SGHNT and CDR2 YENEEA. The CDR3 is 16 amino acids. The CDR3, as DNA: TGTGCCAGCAGCTTAGGACAGGGGGCGTCGTGGGAGACCCAGTACTTC. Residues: CASSLGQGASWETQYF.

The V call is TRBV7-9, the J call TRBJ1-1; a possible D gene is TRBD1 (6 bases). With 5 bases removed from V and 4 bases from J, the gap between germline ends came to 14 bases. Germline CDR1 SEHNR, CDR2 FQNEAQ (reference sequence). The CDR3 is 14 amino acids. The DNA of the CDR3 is TGTGCCAGCAGCCGGGACAATAGGGGCACTGAAGCTTTCTTT. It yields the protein CASSRDNRGTEAFF.

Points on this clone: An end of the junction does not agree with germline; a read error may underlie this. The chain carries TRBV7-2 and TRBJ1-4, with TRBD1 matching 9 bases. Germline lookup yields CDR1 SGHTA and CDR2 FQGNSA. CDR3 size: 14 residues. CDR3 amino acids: CASSPGTGYQFVVF. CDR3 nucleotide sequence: TGTGCCAGCAGCCCGGGGACAGGGTATCAATTCGTAGTTTTT.

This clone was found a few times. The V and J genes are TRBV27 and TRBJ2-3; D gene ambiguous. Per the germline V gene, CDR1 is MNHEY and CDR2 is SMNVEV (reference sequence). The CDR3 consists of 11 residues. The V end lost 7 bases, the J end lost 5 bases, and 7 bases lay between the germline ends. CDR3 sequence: CASTLGDTQYF. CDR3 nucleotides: TGTGCCAGCACCCTCGGAGATACGCAGTATTTT.

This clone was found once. This CDR3 is CASSVFREGTGELFF. CDR3 nucleotides: TGTGCCAGCAGCGTATTCAGGGAGGGGACCGGGGAGCTGTTTTTT. The chain joins TRBV9 to TRBJ2-2; 7 nucleotides match TRBD2. This CDR3 contains 15 residues. Germline V gives CDR1 SGDLS, CDR2 YYNGEE. V was pared by 1 base and J by 5 bases, with 5 bases of the junction left unmatched.